The 28 T cell receptor beta chains in this list originate from one sample, sequenced in a study of memory CD4+ T cells and cytomegalovirus serostatus. Single viable CD3+CD4+CD8-CD45RO+ cells were sorted as the memory CD4+ T cells. The assay was immunoSEQ multiplex PCR, and TCRdb's table has in-frame clones only and misses some. The sample lists under 50,000 clones; around 74% were seen once. Sequenced: memory CD4+ T cells from blood. The receptors shown here come from an adult in good health and CMV-seropositive.

The chain uses TRBV5-4 and TRBJ2-3; a weak D match, TRBD2 (6 bases). Germline V gene lookup returns CDR1 SGHNT and CDR2 YYREEE (reference sequence). Trimming shortened V by 5 bases and J by 2 bases, and 12 bases separated the two germline ends. The CDR3 totals 14 residues. This chain's CDR3 is CASRRGGYTDTQYF. CDR3 nucleotides: TGTGCCAGCAGGCGGGGCGGCTACACAGATACGCAGTATTTT.

The genes are TRBV4-2 and TRBJ1-2; 11 nucleotides align to TRBD1. The germline V gene has CDR1 LGHNA and CDR2 YNFKEQ. V lost 0 bases, J lost 8 bases, and 8 bases stayed unmatched. This CDR3 contains 16 residues. CDR3 in amino acids: CASSQDVGQGAQGYTF. The CDR3 coding sequence is TGTGCCAGCAGCCAAGATGTAGGACAGGGGGCACAAGGCTACACCTTC.

V gene TRBV5-1 combines with J gene TRBJ1-6; no definite D call. The germline gives CDR1 SGHRS, CDR2 YFSETQ. The CDR3 sequence is 13 residues long. V gave up 0 bases and J gave up 10 bases, with 8 bases separating them. The CDR3 DNA follows: TGCGCCAGCAGCTTGGAAGTGAGCTCACCCCTCCACTTT. As protein: CASSLEVSSPLHF.

This chain links TRBV7-2 with TRBJ2-3; TRBD1 or TRBD2 may be the D gene (5 bases each). The germline V gene encodes CDR1 SGHTA and CDR2 FQGNSA. This CDR3 spans 15 amino acids. V shed 0 bases and J shed 0 bases, with 7 bases lying between them. The CDR3 sequence is CASSLAGDSTDTQYF. In nucleotides, the CDR3 is TGTGCCAGCAGCTTAGCGGGGGACAGCACAGATACGCAGTATTTT.

The chain has TRBV2 and TRBJ2-7; 8 positions match TRBD1. V trimming: 7 bases; J trimming: 2 bases; junction bases outside the gene matches: 7. Germline values: CDR1 SNHLY, CDR2 FYNNEI. The CDR3 covers 14 residues. The CDR3 spells CASTPDRAAYEQYF. The DNA for the CDR3 is TGTGCCAGCACCCCGGACAGGGCGGCCTACGAGCAGTACTTC.

The chain's CDR3 is CAILPVEWQPQHF. Here the CDR3 DNA reads TGTGCCATTTTGCCAGTCGAATGGCAGCCCCAGCATTTT. The V call is TRBV10-3, the J call TRBJ1-5; no reliable D call. This CDR3 region has 13 residues. Trimming shortened V by 9 bases and J by 7 bases, and 16 bases separated the two germline ends. Germline assignment: CDR1 ENHRY and CDR2 SYGVKD.

The rearrangement joins TRBV6-6 to TRBJ2-7; 10 bases match TRBD1. The CDR3 has 13 amino acids. Germline loops: CDR1 MNHNY, CDR2 SVGAGI (reference sequence). V gave up 7 bases and J gave up 3 bases; unmatched junction bases: 3. The CDR3 DNA is TGTGCCAGCACTGGACAGGGGGGCTACGAGCAGTACTTC. Protein: CASTGQGGYEQYF.

This chain uses TRBV11-2 with TRBJ2-5, with no clear D. The CDR3 has 14 amino acids. V lost 7 bases and J lost 0, with 12 bases in between. Germline values: CDR1 SGHAT, CDR2 FQNNGV. The CDR3: CASNRAGDQETQYF. As DNA, the CDR3 is TGTGCCAGCAACCGGGCTGGGGACCAAGAGACCCAGTACTTC.

This clone was seen a handful of times. The V call is TRBV10-1, the J call TRBJ2-7, with D tentatively TRBD1 (6 bases). This CDR3 contains 12 residues. V was trimmed by 8 bases and J by 0 bases, leaving 8 bases between them. CDR1 is WNHNN and CDR2 is SYGVQD in the germline V gene (reference sequence). The CDR3 region has the DNA TGCGCCAGCGGGGACACCTCCTACGAGCAGTACTTC. This codes for CASGDTSYEQYF.

This rearrangement joins TRBV2 to TRBJ2-1; 8 positions match TRBD2. Germline-derived CDR1 and CDR2 are SNHLY and FYNNEI. This CDR3 region has 14 residues. The J segment lost 3 bases and the V segment lost 4 bases, leaving 2 bases of the junction unmatched. CDR3 sequence: CASSGLASYNEQFF. The CDR3 coding sequence is TGTGCCAGCAGTGGACTAGCGAGCTACAATGAGCAGTTCTTC.

V gene TRBV5-1 combines with J gene TRBJ2-3, with D perhaps TRBD2 (5 bases). Germline-derived CDR1 and CDR2 are SGHRS and YFSETQ. V gave up 0 bases and J gave up 5 bases, with 10 bases separating them. This CDR3 spans 14 amino acids. CDR3 residues: CASSLASSLDTQYF. The CDR3 DNA reads as TGCGCCAGCAGCTTGGCCTCTAGCTTAGATACGCAGTATTTT.

The rearrangement links TRBV19 to TRBJ1-2; 7 positions agree with TRBD1. This CDR3 has 14 amino acids. With 3 bases clipped from V and 4 bases from J, the junction kept 5 bases outside the gene matches. Germline V gives CDR1 LNHDA, CDR2 SQIVND (reference sequence). CDR3 coding DNA: TGTGCCAGTAGTATTGACCGACAGGGCTATGGCTACACCTTC. Translating it yields CASSIDRQGYGYTF.

This clone was recorded once. The chain combines TRBV11-2 with TRBJ1-2; the match to TRBD1 covers 12 bases. With 6 bases clipped from V and 13 bases from J, the junction kept 12 bases outside the gene matches. CDR1 SGHAT and CDR2 FQNNGV come from the germline V gene. The CDR3 runs to 14 residues. The CDR3 reads CASRQPGQGAFITF. The CDR3 DNA reads TGTGCCAGCAGACAACCGGGACAGGGGGCGTTCATCACCTTC. Based on the CDR3 plus reference TRBV11-2 and TRBJ1-2, the full variable domain is EAGVAQSPRYKIIEKRQSVAFWCNPISGHATLYWYQQILGQGPKLLIQFQNNGVVDDSQLPKDRFSAERLKGVDSTLKIQPAKLEDSAVYLCASRQPGQGAFITFGSGTRLTVV.

The V gene is TRBV11-2, the J gene TRBJ2-3; TRBD2 matches at 8 bases. This CDR3 contains 14 residues. CDR1 and CDR2 (germline): SGHAT, FQNNGV. Trimming removed 1 base from V and 6 bases from J; junction bases left unmatched: 3. DNA for the CDR3: TGTGCCAGCAGCTTAGGGACTAGCAAGGATACGCAGTATTTT. Amino acids: CASSLGTSKDTQYF.

This clone qualifies as medium-sized. The gene calls are TRBV5-1 and TRBJ2-1, with unresolved D. V shed 0 bases and J shed 5 bases, with 6 bases lying between them. From germline, CDR1 is SGHRS and CDR2 YFSETQ. The CDR3 consists of 13 residues. The chain's CDR3 is CASSLVLDNEQFF. The CDR3 bases are TGCGCCAGCAGCTTGGTACTCGACAATGAGCAGTTCTTC.

This clone was seen a single time. The CDR3 bases are TGTGCCAGCCGAACTCTCAGGGACCGTATGCCCCTCCACTTT. It codes for CASRTLRDRMPLHF. V usage is TRBV11-2 and J usage is TRBJ1-6; tentatively, D is TRBD1 (5 bases). The germline V gene encodes CDR1 SGHAT and CDR2 FQNNGV. CDR3 length equals 14 residues. The V gene lost 8 bases and the J gene lost 13 bases, with 21 bases spanning the gap.

The CDR3 loop is CASSFLGAGYTGELFF. In nucleotides, the CDR3 is TGTGCCAGCAGCTTCCTCGGGGCGGGGTACACCGGGGAGCTGTTTTTT. This chain links TRBV11-2 with TRBJ2-2; TRBD2 is a possible D gene (6 bases). Trimming cost V 3 bases and J 3 bases, with 14 bases left between them. This CDR3 spans 16 amino acids. In germline, CDR1 is SGHAT, CDR2 FQNNGV. Together with reference TRBV11-2 and TRBJ2-2, the CDR3 gives the full variable domain: EAGVAQSPRYKIIEKRQSVAFWCNPISGHATLYWYQQILGQGPKLLIQFQNNGVVDDSQLPKDRFSAERLKGVDSTLKIQPAKLEDSAVYLCASSFLGAGYTGELFFGEGSRLTVL.

This chain uses TRBV10-3 with TRBJ1-5, with a tentative D call TRBD1 (5 bases). The V end was cut by 4 bases, the J end by 3 bases, with 19 bases between. This CDR3 contains 17 residues. CDR1 and CDR2 from the germline V gene are ENHRY and SYGVKD. The CDR3 sequence: CAISAEGNRGTNQPQHF. The CDR3 DNA reads TGTGCCATCAGTGCCGAAGGAAACCGGGGGACCAATCAGCCCCAGCATTTT.

This chain connects TRBV5-6 to TRBJ1-5; D perhaps matches TRBD1 (5 bases). CDR1 and CDR2 from the germline V gene are SGHDT and YYEEEE. V was trimmed by 1 base and J by 7 bases, leaving 18 bases between them. This CDR3 spans 16 amino acids. The CDR3 DNA is TGTGCCAGCAGCTTGTTGGGGCGAGAAAGTGAGCAGCCCCAGCATTTT. Translating it yields CASSLLGRESEQPQHF.

The chain couples TRBV5-1 to TRBJ1-5; D unclear. Trimming removed 7 bases at V and 10 bases at J, with 12 bases between. Germline CDR1 SGHRS, CDR2 YFSETQ. This CDR3 region has 11 residues. The CDR3 spells CASPRLGPQHF. CDR3 in DNA: TGCGCCAGCCCCCGGCTGGGTCCCCAGCATTTT.

The chain uses TRBV28 and TRBJ1-4; 9 bases are shared with TRBD1. The V and J ends lost 4 bases and 4 bases, in that order; junction bases with no gene match: 4. The CDR3 consists of 15 residues. Germline CDR1 and CDR2: MDHEN and SYDVKM. The DNA of the CDR3 is TGTGCCAGCAGTTCACAGGGGGCAAGTAATGAAAAACTGTTTTTT. This sequence encodes CASSSQGASNEKLFF.

The rearrangement uses TRBV19 and TRBJ1-5; maybe TRBD1 (5 bases). The CDR3 covers 14 residues. Germline CDR1 is LNHDA and CDR2 is SQIVND (reference sequence). V was shortened by 6 bases and J by 2 bases, with 11 bases between the two germline ends. The CDR3 coding sequence is TGTGCCAGTAGGGGGCGCGACGGCAATCAGCCCCAGCATTTT. Amino acids: CASRGRDGNQPQHF.

The chain combines TRBV4-1 with TRBJ2-5; D possibly matches TRBD1 or TRBD2 (6 bases each). Germline V gene lookup returns CDR1 MGHRA and CDR2 YSYEKL. Trimming cost V 3 bases and J 4 bases, with 15 bases left between them. The CDR3 contains 15 residues. CDR3 nucleotide sequence: TGCGCCAGCAGCCATCCAACAGGAGGGGGAGAGACCCAGTACTTC. As protein: CASSHPTGGGETQYF.

The chain joins TRBV7-2 to TRBJ2-5; possibly TRBD2 for D (7 bases). Deletions cut 1 base from V and 5 bases from J, with 14 bases between. The CDR3 runs to 15 residues. The germline V gene has CDR1 SGHTA and CDR2 FQGNSA. The chain's CDR3 is CASSLVGRGGETQYF. CDR3 nucleotide sequence: TGTGCCAGCAGCTTAGTGGGCAGGGGAGGGGAGACCCAGTACTTC.

The chain is built from TRBV7-8 and TRBJ2-3, with D unresolved. The germline V gene has CDR1 SGHVS and CDR2 FQNEAQ. This CDR3 spans 16 amino acids. V gave up 0 bases and J gave up 0 bases, with 10 bases separating them. The CDR3 nucleotides read TGTGCCAGCAGCTTAGCGGTTTTACAGAGCACAGATACGCAGTATTTT. It is translated as CASSLAVLQSTDTQYF.

V gene TRBV10-3 combines with J gene TRBJ1-1; D unresolved. Germline CDR1 and CDR2: ENHRY and SYGVKD. This CDR3 is built from 15 residues. V lost 4 bases to trimming and J lost 2 bases, with 14 bases between them. CDR3 residues: CAISVNVGRNTEAFF. CDR3 DNA: TGTGCCATCAGTGTAAATGTAGGCCGAAACACTGAAGCTTTCTTT.

CDR3 residues: CASSEGEYEQYF. The CDR3 bases are TGTGCCAGCAGTGAGGGGGAGTACGAGCAGTACTTC. This rearrangement joins TRBV28 to TRBJ2-7; D perhaps matches TRBD1 (6 bases). CDR3 length: 12 amino acids. The V end lost 5 bases, the J end lost 4 bases, and 9 bases lay between the germline ends. Germline loops: CDR1 MDHEN, CDR2 SYDVKM.

The V and J genes are TRBV7-8 and TRBJ2-5; the D gene is possibly TRBD1 (6 bases). Deletions cut 0 bases from V and 0 bases from J, with 11 bases between. The length of the CDR3 is 16 residues. Germline-derived CDR1 and CDR2 are SGHVS and FQNEAQ. This CDR3 is CASSLAFRGYQETQYF. CDR3 sequence (DNA): TGTGCCAGCAGCTTAGCCTTCAGGGGTTACCAAGAGACCCAGTACTTC.